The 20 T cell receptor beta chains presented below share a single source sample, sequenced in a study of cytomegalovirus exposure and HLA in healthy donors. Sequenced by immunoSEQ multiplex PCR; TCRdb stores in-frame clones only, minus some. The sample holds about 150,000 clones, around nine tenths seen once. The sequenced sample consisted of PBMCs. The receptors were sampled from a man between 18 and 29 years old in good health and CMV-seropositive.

CDR3 protein: CASSEGAITEAFF. CDR3 coding DNA: TGCGCCAGCAGCGAGGGAGCGATCACTGAAGCTTTCTTT. The chain carries TRBV5-1 and TRBJ1-1; no clear D gene. The CDR3 is 13 residues long. CDR1 is SGHRS, CDR2 YFSETQ, per germline. V was clipped by 4 bases and J by 4 bases, with 11 bases between them.

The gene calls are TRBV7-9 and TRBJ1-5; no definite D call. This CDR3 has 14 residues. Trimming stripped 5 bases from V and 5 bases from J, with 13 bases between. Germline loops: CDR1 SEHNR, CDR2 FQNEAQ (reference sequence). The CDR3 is CASSPLESHQPQHF. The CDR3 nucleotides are TGTGCCAGCAGCCCCTTAGAGAGCCATCAGCCCCAGCATTTT.

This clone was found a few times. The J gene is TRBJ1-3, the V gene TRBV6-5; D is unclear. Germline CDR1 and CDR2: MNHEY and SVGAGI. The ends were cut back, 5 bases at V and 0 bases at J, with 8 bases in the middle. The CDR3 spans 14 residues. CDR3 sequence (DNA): TGTGCCAGCAGTCAGGTTTCCTCTGGAAACACCATATATTTT. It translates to CASSQVSSGNTIYF.

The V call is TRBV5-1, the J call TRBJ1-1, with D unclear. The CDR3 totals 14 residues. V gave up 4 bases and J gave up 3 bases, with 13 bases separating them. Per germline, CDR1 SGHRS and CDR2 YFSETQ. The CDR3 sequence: CASSQTGIDTEAFF. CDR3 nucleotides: TGCGCCAGCAGCCAAACCGGGATCGACACTGAAGCTTTCTTT.

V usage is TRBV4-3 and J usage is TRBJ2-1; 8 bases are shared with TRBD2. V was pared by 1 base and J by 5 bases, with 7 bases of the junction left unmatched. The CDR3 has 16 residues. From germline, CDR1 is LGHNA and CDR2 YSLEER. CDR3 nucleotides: TGCGCCAGCAGCCAAGGTGAAGCGGGAGCGAACAATGAGCAGTTCTTC. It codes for CASSQGEAGANNEQFF.

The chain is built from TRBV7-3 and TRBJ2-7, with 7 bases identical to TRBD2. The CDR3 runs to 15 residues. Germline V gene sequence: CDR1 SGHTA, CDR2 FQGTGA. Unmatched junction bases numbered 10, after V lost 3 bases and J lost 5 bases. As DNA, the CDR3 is TGTGCCAGCAGCTTTTCCGGCGGGAGATACCACGAGCAGTACTTC. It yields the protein CASSFSGGRYHEQYF.

CDR3 nucleotide sequence: TGTGCCACCCGACAGGCCTATGGCTACACCTTC. This gives the protein CATRQAYGYTF. J is TRBJ1-2 and V is TRBV6-5; D is possibly TRBD1 (6 bases). This CDR3 spans 11 amino acids. Germline V lookup: CDR1 MNHEY, CDR2 SVGAGI. V lost 10 bases to trimming and J lost 4 bases, with 10 bases between them.

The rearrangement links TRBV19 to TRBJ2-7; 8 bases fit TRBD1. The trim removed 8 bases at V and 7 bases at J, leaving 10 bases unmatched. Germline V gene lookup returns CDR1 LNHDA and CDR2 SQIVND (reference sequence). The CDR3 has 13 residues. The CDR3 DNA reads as TGTGCCAGTGGACTGGACAGGGAAGGAGAGCAGTACTTC. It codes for CASGLDREGEQYF.

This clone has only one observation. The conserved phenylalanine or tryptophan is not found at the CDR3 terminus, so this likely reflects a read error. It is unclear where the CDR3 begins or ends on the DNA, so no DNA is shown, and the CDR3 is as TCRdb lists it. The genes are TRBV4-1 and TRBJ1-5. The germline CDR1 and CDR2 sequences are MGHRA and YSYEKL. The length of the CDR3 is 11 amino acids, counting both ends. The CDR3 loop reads CASSQEGVREV.

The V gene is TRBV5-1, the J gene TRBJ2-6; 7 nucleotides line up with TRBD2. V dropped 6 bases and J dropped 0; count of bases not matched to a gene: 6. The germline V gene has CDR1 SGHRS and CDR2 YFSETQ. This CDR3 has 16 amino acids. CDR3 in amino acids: CASIPGGLSGANVLTF. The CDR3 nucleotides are TGCGCCAGCATCCCGGGGGGTCTCTCTGGGGCCAACGTCCTGACTTTC.

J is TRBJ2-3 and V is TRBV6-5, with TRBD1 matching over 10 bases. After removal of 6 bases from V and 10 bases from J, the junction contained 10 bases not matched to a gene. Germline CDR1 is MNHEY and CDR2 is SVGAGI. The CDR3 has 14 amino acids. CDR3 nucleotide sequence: TGTGCCAGCAGCGCGGGACAGGGGCACTTAGCGCAGTATTTT. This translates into CASSAGQGHLAQYF.

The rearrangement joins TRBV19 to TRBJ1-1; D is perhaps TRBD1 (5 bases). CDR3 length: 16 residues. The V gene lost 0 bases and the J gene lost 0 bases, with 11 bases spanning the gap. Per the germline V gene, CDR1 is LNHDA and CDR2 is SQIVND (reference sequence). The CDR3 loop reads CASSIDLRQLNTEAFF. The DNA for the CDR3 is TGTGCCAGTAGTATAGATTTACGACAGCTGAACACTGAAGCTTTCTTT. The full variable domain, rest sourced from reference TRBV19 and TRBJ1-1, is DGGITQSPKYLFRKEGQNVTLSCEQNLNHDAMYWYRQDPGQGLRLIYYSQIVNDFQKGDIAEGYSVSREKKESFPLTVTSAQKNPTAFYLCASSIDLRQLNTEAFFGQGTRLTVV.

The CDR3 loop is CASSPQGWQGPETQYF. The CDR3 nucleotides are TGTGCCAGTAGTCCTCAGGGGTGGCAGGGTCCGGAGACCCAGTACTTC. The chain employs TRBV19 and TRBJ2-5; D might be TRBD1 (6 bases). Between the trimmed V and J ends, which lost 5 bases and 5 bases, there was a span of 21 bases. This CDR3 spans 16 amino acids. The V gene's germline CDR1 is LNHDA and CDR2 SQIVND (reference sequence).

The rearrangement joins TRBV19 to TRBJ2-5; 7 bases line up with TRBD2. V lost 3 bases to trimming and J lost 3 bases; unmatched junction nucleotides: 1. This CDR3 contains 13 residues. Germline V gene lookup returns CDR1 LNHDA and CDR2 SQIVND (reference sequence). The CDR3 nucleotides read TGTGCCAGTAGTATTGGGAGGGAAGAGACCCAGTACTTC. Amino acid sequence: CASSIGREETQYF.

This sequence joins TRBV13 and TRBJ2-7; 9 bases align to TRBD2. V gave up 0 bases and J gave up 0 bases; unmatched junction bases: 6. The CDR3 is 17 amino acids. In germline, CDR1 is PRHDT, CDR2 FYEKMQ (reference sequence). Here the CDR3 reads CASSLGIAGAISYEQYF. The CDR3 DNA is TGTGCCAGCAGCTTAGGCATAGCGGGGGCGATCTCCTACGAGCAGTACTTC. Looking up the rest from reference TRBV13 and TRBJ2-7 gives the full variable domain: AAGVIQSPRHLIKEKRETATLKCYPIPRHDTVYWYQQGPGQDPQFLISFYEKMQSDKGSIPDRFSAQQFSDYHSELNMSSLELGDSALYFCASSLGIAGAISYEQYFGPGTRLTVT.

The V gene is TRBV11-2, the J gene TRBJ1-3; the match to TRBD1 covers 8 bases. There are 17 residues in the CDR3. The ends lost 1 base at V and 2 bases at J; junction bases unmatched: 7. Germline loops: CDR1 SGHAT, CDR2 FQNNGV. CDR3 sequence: CASSLGLQGAAGNTIYF. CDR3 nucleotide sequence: TGTGCCAGCAGCTTAGGGCTCCAGGGGGCGGCTGGAAACACCATATATTTT.

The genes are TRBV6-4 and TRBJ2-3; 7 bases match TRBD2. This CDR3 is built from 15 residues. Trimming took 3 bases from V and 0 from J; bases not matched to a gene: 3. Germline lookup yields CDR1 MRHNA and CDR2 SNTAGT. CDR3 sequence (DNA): TGTGCCAGCAGTGAAAGTAGCGGGAGCACAGATACGCAGTATTTT. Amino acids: CASSESSGSTDTQYF.

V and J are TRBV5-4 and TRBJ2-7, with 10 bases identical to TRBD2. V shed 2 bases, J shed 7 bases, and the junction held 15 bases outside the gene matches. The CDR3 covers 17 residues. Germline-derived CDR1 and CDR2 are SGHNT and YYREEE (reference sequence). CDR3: CASSLSPISGRQWEQYF. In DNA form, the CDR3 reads TGTGCCAGCAGCTTAAGCCCAATTAGCGGGAGGCAATGGGAGCAGTACTTC.

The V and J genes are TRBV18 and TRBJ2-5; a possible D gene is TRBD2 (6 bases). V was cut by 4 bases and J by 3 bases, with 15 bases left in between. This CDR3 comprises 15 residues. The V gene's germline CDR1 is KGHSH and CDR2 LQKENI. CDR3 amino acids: CASSQASVIKETQYF. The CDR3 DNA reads TGTGCCAGCTCACAGGCTAGCGTAATTAAAGAGACCCAGTACTTC.

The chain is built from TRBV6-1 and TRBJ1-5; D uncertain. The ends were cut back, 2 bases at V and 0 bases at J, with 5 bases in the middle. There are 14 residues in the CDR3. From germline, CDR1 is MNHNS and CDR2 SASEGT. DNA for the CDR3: TGTGCCAGCAGTGAAATCCATAGCAATCAGCCCCAGCATTTT. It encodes CASSEIHSNQPQHF.